This T cell receptor (beta chain) was sequenced during a study of blood T cell repertoires in COVID-19. Background on the study: Samples representing acute and convalescent COVID-19 were sourced from the United States, Italy and Spain. PBMCs, B-cell-depleted T cells, or T cells were the source of the cDNA or gDNA that made up the material.

Using immunoSEQ multiplex PCR, the repertoire was profiled, and TCRdb retains in-frame clones only, with some absent. The top ten clones hold roughly 5.3% of a sample with roughly 220,000 clones, around four fifths of them seen once. Trimming shortened V by 4 bases and J by 8 bases, and 14 bases separated the two germline ends. CDR3 length: 12 residues. Germline V gives CDR1 SQVTM, CDR2 ANQGSEA. The chain recombines TRBV29-1 with TRBJ1-2; D perhaps matches TRBD1 (5 bases). The specimen sequenced was peripheral blood. The origin of this receptor is a woman aged 60-70 years who had recovered from COVID-19. CDR3 in amino acids: CSVGLGDVGYTF. CDR3 coding DNA: TGCAGCGTTGGTCTAGGGGATGTGGGCTACACCTTC.